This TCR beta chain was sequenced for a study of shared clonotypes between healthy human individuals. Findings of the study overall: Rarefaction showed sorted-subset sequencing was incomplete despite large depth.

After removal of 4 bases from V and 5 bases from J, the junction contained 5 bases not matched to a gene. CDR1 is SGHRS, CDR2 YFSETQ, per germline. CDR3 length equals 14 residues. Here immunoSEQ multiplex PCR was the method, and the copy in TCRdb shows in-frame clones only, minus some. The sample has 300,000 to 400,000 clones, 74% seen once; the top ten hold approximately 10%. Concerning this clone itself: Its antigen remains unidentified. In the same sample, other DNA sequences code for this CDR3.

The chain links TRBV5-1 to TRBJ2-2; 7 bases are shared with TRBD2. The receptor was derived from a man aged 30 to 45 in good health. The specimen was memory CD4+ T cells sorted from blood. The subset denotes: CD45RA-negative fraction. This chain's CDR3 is CASSAQGGTGELFF. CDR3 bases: TGCGCCAGCAGCGCCCAGGGAGGGACCGGGGAGCTGTTTTTT.